This T cell receptor (beta chain) was recorded in a study of vaccination effects on CD4 cells after COVID-19. Study-level results: Marked clonal contraction of both clone types appeared late after vaccination.

This clone was detected a few times. The antigen remains unidentified. V lost 6 bases and J lost 0, with 8 bases in between. Germline CDR1 reads SNHLY; CDR2 reads FYNNEI. The CDR3 is 13 amino acids. Using viral peptide pools, the ViraFEST assay grew out antigen-specific CD4+ T cells prior to sequencing. Culture lasted 10 days before CD4+ T cell isolation. BNT162b2 vaccine or mRNA-1273 vaccine was given to participants in two doses. Libraries were prepared by immunoSEQ multiplex PCR; TCRdb keeps only in-frame clonotypes and omits some of them. The sample consists of roughly 63,000 clones, about 73% of them appearing once.

The sample here was CD4+ T cells from PBMCs cultured with HCoV-OC43 spike peptides, taken after COVID-19 vaccination. Subset reported: HCoV-OC43 spike overlapping peptide pool stimulation. This chain uses TRBV2 with TRBJ1-1; D call uncertain. This TCR was sampled from a human donor who received a COVID-19 vaccine. This CDR3 is CASRSPMNTEAFF. The CDR3 DNA sequence: TGTGCCAGCAGATCGCCTATGAACACTGAAGCTTTCTTT.